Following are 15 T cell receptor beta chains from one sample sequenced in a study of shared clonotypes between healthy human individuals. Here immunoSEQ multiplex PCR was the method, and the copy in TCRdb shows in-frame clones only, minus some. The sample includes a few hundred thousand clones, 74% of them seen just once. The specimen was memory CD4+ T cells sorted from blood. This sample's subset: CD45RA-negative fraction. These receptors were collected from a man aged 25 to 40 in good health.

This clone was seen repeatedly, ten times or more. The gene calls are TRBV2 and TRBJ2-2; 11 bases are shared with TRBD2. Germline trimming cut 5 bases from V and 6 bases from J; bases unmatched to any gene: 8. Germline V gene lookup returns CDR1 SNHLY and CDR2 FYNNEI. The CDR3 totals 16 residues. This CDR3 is CASSKTSGSKAGELFF. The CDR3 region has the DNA TGTGCCAGCAGTAAAACTAGCGGGAGTAAAGCCGGGGAGCTGTTTTTT.

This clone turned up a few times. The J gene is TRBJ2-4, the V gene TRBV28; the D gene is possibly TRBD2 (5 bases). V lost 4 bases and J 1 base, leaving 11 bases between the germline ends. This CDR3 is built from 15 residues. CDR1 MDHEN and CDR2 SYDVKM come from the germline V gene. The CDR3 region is CASSSNWRAKNIQYF. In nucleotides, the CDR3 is TGTGCCAGCAGTTCCAACTGGAGGGCCAAAAACATTCAGTACTTC.

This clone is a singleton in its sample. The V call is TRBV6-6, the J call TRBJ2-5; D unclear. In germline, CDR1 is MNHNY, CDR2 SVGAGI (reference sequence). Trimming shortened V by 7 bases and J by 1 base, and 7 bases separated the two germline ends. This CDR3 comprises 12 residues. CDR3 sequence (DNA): TGTGCCAGCACCTCCAGCCAAGAGACCCAGTACTTC. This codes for CASTSSQETQYF.

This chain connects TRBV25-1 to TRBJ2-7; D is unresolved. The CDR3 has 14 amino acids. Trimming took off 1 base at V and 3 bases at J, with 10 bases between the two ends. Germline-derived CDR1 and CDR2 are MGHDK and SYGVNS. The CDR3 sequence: CASSEFGRNYEQYF. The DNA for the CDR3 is TGTGCCAGCAGTGAATTCGGCAGAAACTACGAGCAGTACTTC.

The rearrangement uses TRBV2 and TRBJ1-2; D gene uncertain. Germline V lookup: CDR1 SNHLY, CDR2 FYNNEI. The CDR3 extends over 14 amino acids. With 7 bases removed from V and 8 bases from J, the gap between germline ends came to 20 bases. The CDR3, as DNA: TGTGCCAGCAATCCCTTAATCCCCGGGGAGGGCTACACCTTC. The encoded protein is CASNPLIPGEGYTF. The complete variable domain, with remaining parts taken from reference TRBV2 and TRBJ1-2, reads EPEVTQTPSHQVTQMGQEVILRCVPISNHLYFYWYRQILGQKVEFLVSFYNNEISEKSEIFDDQFSVERPDGSNFTLKIRSTKLEDSAMYFCASNPLIPGEGYTFGSGTRLTVV.

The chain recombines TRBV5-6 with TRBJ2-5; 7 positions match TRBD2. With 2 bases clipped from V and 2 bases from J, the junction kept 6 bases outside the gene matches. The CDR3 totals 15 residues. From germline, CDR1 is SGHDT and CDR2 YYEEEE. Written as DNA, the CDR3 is TGTGCCAGCAGCTTTCTGGCGGGAGTTCAAGAGACCCAGTACTTC. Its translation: CASSFLAGVQETQYF. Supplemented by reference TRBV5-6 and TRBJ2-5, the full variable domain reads DAGVTQSPTHLIKTRGQQVTLRCSPKSGHDTVSWYQQALGQGPQFIFQYYEEEERQRGNFPDRFSGHQFPNYSSELNVNALLLGDSALYLCASSFLAGVQETQYFGPGTRLLVL.

The CDR3 nucleotides are TGTGCCAGCGGGGCGGACAAGAGCTACTACGAGCAGTACTTC. As protein: CASGADKSYYEQYF. The chain links TRBV2 to TRBJ2-7, with D possibly being TRBD1 (5 bases). V lost 8 bases, J lost 3 bases, and 17 bases lay in between. The CDR3 spans 14 residues. Germline V CDR1 and CDR2: SNHLY, FYNNEI.

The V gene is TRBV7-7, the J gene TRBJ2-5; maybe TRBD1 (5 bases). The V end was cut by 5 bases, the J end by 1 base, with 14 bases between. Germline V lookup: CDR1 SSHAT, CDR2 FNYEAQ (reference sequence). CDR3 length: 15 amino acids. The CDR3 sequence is CASSRIWGPQETQYF. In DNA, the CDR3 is TGTGCCAGCAGCCGAATTTGGGGCCCCCAAGAGACCCAGTACTTC.

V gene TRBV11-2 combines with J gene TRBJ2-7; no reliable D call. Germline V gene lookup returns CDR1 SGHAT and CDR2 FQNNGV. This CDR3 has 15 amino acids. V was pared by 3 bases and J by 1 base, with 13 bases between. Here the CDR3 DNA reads TGTGCCAGCAGCTTGATAAAGGGCGAGTCCTACGAGCAGTACTTC. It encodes CASSLIKGESYEQYF. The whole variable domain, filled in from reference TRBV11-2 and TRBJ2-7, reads EAGVAQSPRYKIIEKRQSVAFWCNPISGHATLYWYQQILGQGPKLLIQFQNNGVVDDSQLPKDRFSAERLKGVDSTLKIQPAKLEDSAVYLCASSLIKGESYEQYFGPGTRLTVT.

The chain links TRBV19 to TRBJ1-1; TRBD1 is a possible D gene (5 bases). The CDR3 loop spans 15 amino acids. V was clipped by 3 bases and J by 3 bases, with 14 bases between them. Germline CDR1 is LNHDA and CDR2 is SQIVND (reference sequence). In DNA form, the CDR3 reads TGTGCCAGTAGTATTTGGGGCGGGGAGGACACTGAAGCTTTCTTT. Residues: CASSIWGGEDTEAFF.

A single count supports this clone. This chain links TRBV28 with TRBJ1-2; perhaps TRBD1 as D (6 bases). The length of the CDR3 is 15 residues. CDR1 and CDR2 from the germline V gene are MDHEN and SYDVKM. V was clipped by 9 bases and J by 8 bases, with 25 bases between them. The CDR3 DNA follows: TGTGCCAGTCGGGACAAGAATTTTCAGAAATGGGGCTACACCTTC. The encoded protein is CASRDKNFQKWGYTF.

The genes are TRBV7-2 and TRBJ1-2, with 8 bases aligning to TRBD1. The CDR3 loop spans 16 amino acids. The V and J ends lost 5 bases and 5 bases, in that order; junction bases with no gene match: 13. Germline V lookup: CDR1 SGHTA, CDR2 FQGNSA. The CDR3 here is CASSPSRGQFWYGYTF. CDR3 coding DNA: TGTGCCAGCAGCCCTTCCAGGGGGCAATTTTGGTATGGCTACACCTTC.

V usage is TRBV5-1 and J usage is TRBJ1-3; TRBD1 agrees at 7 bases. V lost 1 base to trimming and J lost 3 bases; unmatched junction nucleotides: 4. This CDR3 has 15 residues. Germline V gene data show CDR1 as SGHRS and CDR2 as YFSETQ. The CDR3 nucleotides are TGCGCCAGCAGCTTGACCGGGACAGTTGGAAACACCATATATTTT. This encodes CASSLTGTVGNTIYF.

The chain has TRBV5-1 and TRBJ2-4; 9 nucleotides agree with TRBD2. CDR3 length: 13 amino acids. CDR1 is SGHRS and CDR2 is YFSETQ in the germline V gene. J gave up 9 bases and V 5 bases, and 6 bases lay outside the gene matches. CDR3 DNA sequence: TGCGCCAGCAGGGTAGCGGGAGTCGGCATTCAGTACTTC. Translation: CASRVAGVGIQYF. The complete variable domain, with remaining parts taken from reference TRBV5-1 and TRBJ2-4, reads KAGVTQTPRYLIKTRGQQVTLSCSPISGHRSVSWYQQTPGQGLQFLFEYFSETQRNKGNFPGRFSGRQFSNSRSEMNVSTLELGDSALYLCASRVAGVGIQYFGAGTRLSVL.

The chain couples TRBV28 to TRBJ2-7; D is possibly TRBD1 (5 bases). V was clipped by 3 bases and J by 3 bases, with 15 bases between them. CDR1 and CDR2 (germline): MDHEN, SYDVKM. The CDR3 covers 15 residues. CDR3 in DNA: TGTGCCAGCAGTTTTGGCGCGGCCGGACACTACGAGCAGTACTTC. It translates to CASSFGAAGHYEQYF. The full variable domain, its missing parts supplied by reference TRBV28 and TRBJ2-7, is DVKVTQSSRYLVKRTGEKVFLECVQDMDHENMFWYRQDPGLGLRLIYFSYDVKMKEKGDIPEGYSVSREKKERFSLILESASTNQTSMYLCASSFGAAGHYEQYFGPGTRLTVT.